One and the same sample provided the 31 T cell receptor beta chains below, sequenced in a study of blood T cell repertoires in COVID-19. Sequencing used immunoSEQ multiplex PCR; TCRdb keeps in-frame clones, though not all of them. The table has a few hundred thousand clones, approximately 85% seen once. Sequenced: PBMCs or T cells enriched from blood (not recorded which). The receptor set was obtained from a woman between 50 and 59 years old who had been exposed to COVID-19.

In DNA form, the CDR3 reads TGCGCCAGCCAACAGGGAGAAAACCGCCTTTACAATGAGCAGTTCTTC. Translation: CASQQGENRLYNEQFF. The V and J genes are TRBV4-1 and TRBJ2-1, with D possibly being TRBD1 (6 bases). CDR1 is MGHRA, CDR2 YSYEKL, per germline. The V gene lost 8 bases and the J gene lost 4 bases, with 21 bases spanning the gap. The CDR3 runs 16 residues.

The gene calls are TRBV27 and TRBJ1-1; D is perhaps TRBD1 (5 bases). Trimming pared 2 bases from V and 7 bases from J, leaving 17 bases between. The CDR3 contains 15 residues. The germline V gene encodes CDR1 MNHEY and CDR2 SMNVEV (reference sequence). CDR3 in DNA: TGTGCCAGCAGTTTAAGCGGGGCGATGAGAGGTGAAGCTTTCTTT. This encodes CASSLSGAMRGEAFF.

The genes are TRBV7-9 and TRBJ2-5; 8 bases map to TRBD1. The CDR3 length is 12 residues. The V gene end was trimmed by 1 base and the J gene end by 10 bases; junction bases not matched to a gene: 2. Germline loops: CDR1 SEHNR, CDR2 FQNEAQ (reference sequence). The CDR3 here is CASSLEGTGQYF. The CDR3, as DNA: TGTGCCAGCAGCTTAGAAGGGACAGGCCAGTACTTC.

The chain combines TRBV7-9 with TRBJ1-2, with D maybe TRBD1 (6 bases). CDR1 SEHNR and CDR2 FQNEAQ come from the germline V gene (reference sequence). Trimming took 2 bases from V and 6 from J, leaving 10 bases between them. CDR3 length equals 13 residues. The CDR3 protein is CASSLRQANGYTF. The CDR3 coding sequence is TGTGCCAGCAGCTTAAGACAGGCAAATGGCTACACCTTC.

The J gene is TRBJ2-6, the V gene TRBV19; a weak D match, TRBD2 (6 bases). V was clipped by 5 bases and J by 0 bases, with 23 bases between them. The CDR3 runs to 20 residues. Germline CDR1 LNHDA, CDR2 SQIVND (reference sequence). CDR3 amino acids: CASSVSPGRRRTSGANVLTF. In DNA, the CDR3 is TGTGCCAGTAGTGTGTCCCCTGGGAGGAGACGTACCTCTGGGGCCAACGTCCTGACTTTC.

The CDR3 protein is CSVVGGRGGGYTF. The CDR3 coding sequence is TGCAGCGTTGTAGGGGGCAGGGGTGGTGGCTACACCTTC. J is TRBJ1-2 and V is TRBV29-1; the match to TRBD1 covers 7 bases. With V trimmed by 4 bases and J by 7 bases, 9 bases remained unmatched. Germline V gene data show CDR1 as SQVTM and CDR2 as ANQGSEA. This CDR3 has 13 amino acids.

This clone was seen a single time. This chain joins TRBV7-6 and TRBJ2-1, with D uncertain. This CDR3 is built from 12 residues. With 1 base removed from V and 12 bases from J, the gap between germline ends came to 10 bases. Per germline, CDR1 SGHVS and CDR2 FNYEAQ. CDR3 in DNA: TGTGCCAGCAGCTTAGATCATAGCCCGCAGTTCTTC. It codes for CASSLDHSPQFF.

This clone was observed a single time. The V gene is TRBV12-3 or TRBV12-4, the J gene TRBJ1-5; D gene unclear. V was clipped by 3 bases and J by 7 bases, with 7 bases between them. CDR3 length: 12 residues. CDR3 coding DNA: TGTGCCAGCAGTTTGGGAGACCAGCCCCAGCATTTT. Amino acid sequence: CASSLGDQPQHF.

This CDR3 reads CASSSGQGHYGYTF. CDR3 DNA: TGTGCCAGCTCATCAGGACAGGGCCACTATGGCTACACCTTC. The chain employs TRBV18 and TRBJ1-2; 8 nucleotides line up with TRBD1. Germline V gene sequence: CDR1 KGHSH, CDR2 LQKENI. The trim removed 5 bases at V and 3 bases at J, leaving 5 bases unmatched. The CDR3 consists of 14 residues.

The V call is TRBV10-2, the J call TRBJ2-5; TRBD1 matches at 9 bases. Germline CDR1 reads WSHSY; CDR2 reads SAAADI. V lost 6 bases, J lost 4 bases, and 3 bases stayed unmatched. The CDR3 consists of 13 residues. The CDR3 loop reads CASSWDRAETQYF. DNA of the CDR3: TGCGCCAGCAGCTGGGACAGGGCAGAGACCCAGTACTTC.

The CDR3 DNA is TGCAGCGCCGTCATCGGGACAGGTGTATCGAACACTGAAGCTTTCTTT. Residues: CSAVIGTGVSNTEAFF. This chain joins TRBV29-1 and TRBJ1-1; TRBD1 matches 8 bases. This CDR3 has 16 amino acids. The ends lost 7 bases at V and 1 base at J; junction bases unmatched: 14. Germline CDR1 and CDR2: SQVTM and ANQGSEA.

The V gene is TRBV3-1 (or the pseudogene TRBV3-2), the J gene TRBJ2-2, with D perhaps matching TRBD2 (6 bases). Germline CDR1 is LGHDT and CDR2 is YNNKEL (reference sequence). V dropped 0 bases and J dropped 5 bases, with 13 bases sitting between them. CDR3 length: 16 amino acids. CDR3 sequence: CASSQDHRGRTGELFF. CDR3 DNA: TGTGCCAGCAGCCAAGATCACCGGGGGAGGACCGGGGAGCTGTTTTTT.

Ten or more counts support this clone. The chain recombines TRBV7-9 with TRBJ1-6; D remains unclear. The CDR3 is 14 amino acids. The germline gives CDR1 SEHNR, CDR2 FQNEAQ (reference sequence). V was cut by 3 bases and J by 0 bases, with 3 bases left in between. The CDR3 coding sequence is TGTGCCAGCAGCTTCAGCTCCTATAATTCACCCCTCCACTTT. Its translation is CASSFSSYNSPLHF.

The gene calls are TRBV5-1 and TRBJ2-3; possibly TRBD2 for D (5 bases). From germline, CDR1 is SGHRS and CDR2 YFSETQ. V shed 1 base and J shed 4 bases, with 7 bases lying between them. The CDR3 extends over 13 amino acids. In DNA form, the CDR3 reads TGCGCCAGCAGCTTGACTAGGGCAGATACGCAGTATTTT. This encodes CASSLTRADTQYF. The complete variable domain, with remaining parts taken from reference TRBV5-1 and TRBJ2-3, reads KAGVTQTPRYLIKTRGQQVTLSCSPISGHRSVSWYQQTPGQGLQFLFEYFSETQRNKGNFPGRFSGRQFSNSRSEMNVSTLELGDSALYLCASSLTRADTQYFGPGTRLTVL.

In the case of this clone: An end of the junction does not agree with germline; a read error may underlie this. This chain joins TRBV2 and TRBJ1-2; D possibly corresponds to TRBD1 (5 bases). The CDR3 spans 13 residues. CDR1 and CDR2 (germline): SNHLY, FYNNEI. CDR3: CASNSGINHGYTF. The CDR3 nucleotides are TGTGCCAGCAATTCAGGGATTAACCATGGCTACACCTTC.

This chain links TRBV27 with TRBJ1-4; D is perhaps TRBD1 (5 bases). V lost 2 bases, J lost 7 bases, and 8 bases lay in between. The CDR3 runs to 13 residues. The germline V gene encodes CDR1 MNHEY and CDR2 SMNVEV (reference sequence). As DNA, the CDR3 is TGTGCCAGCAGTTTAATCCAGGGTGAAAAACTGTTTTTT. Translating gives CASSLIQGEKLFF.

CDR3: CASSTDGTGGYEQYF. CDR3 bases: TGCGCCAGCAGCACGGACGGGACAGGGGGCTACGAGCAGTACTTC. This sequence joins TRBV5-1 and TRBJ2-7, with 11 positions matching TRBD1. CDR1 SGHRS and CDR2 YFSETQ come from the germline V gene. CDR3 length: 15 residues. The V gene end was trimmed by 4 bases and the J gene end by 3 bases; junction bases not matched to a gene: 6.

This clone was counted only a few times. The chain recombines TRBV5-1 with TRBJ2-7; TRBD1 aligns across 11 bases. The junction had 3 bases not matched to a gene; V was cut back by 4 bases and J by 3 bases. The CDR3 runs 14 residues. Germline V gene lookup returns CDR1 SGHRS and CDR2 YFSETQ. The CDR3, as DNA: TGCGCCAGCAGCACGGGGACAGGGGGCTACGAGCAGTACTTC. Protein: CASSTGTGGYEQYF.

This chain uses TRBV30 with TRBJ1-3, with no clear D. This CDR3 is 15 amino acids long. V lost 0 bases and J lost 2, with 11 bases in between. Germline-derived CDR1 and CDR2 are GTSNPN and SVGIG (reference sequence). CDR3 nucleotide sequence: TGTGCCTGGAGTGTATTTACCGGGGCTGGAAACACCATATATTTT. Translated, it gives CAWSVFTGAGNTIYF.

The chain recombines TRBV27 with TRBJ1-6; 8 bases align to TRBD1. The germline CDR1 and CDR2 sequences are MNHEY and SMNVEV (reference sequence). The CDR3 covers 13 residues. Losses at the gene ends were 6 bases for V and 7 bases for J; bases not matched to a gene: 2. The CDR3 nucleotides are TGTGCCAGCAGAACAGGGGGGAATTCACCCCTCCACTTT. Protein: CASRTGGNSPLHF.

The DNA of the CDR3 is TGTGCCAGCGGTGAAGCGGGGGGAACGTACGAGCAGTACTTC. Protein: CASGEAGGTYEQYF. V usage is TRBV27 and J usage is TRBJ2-7, with 9 nucleotides matching TRBD2. Germline lookup yields CDR1 MNHEY and CDR2 SMNVEV (reference sequence). Trimming at V came to 8 bases and at J to 4 bases, leaving 9 bases not matched to a gene. This CDR3 is 14 amino acids long.

This clone was picked up a small number of times. This chain joins TRBV10-3 and TRBJ2-7; possibly TRBD2 for D (6 bases). Germline loops: CDR1 ENHRY, CDR2 SYGVKD. The CDR3 totals 12 residues. V was trimmed by 8 bases and J by 1 base, leaving 9 bases between them. CDR3 in amino acids: CAIGDSSYEQYF. In nucleotides, the CDR3 is TGTGCCATCGGGGACTCGTCCTACGAGCAGTACTTC.

This sequence joins TRBV9 and TRBJ2-1; 8 positions agree with TRBD2. V gave up 4 bases and J gave up 7 bases; unmatched junction bases: 7. CDR1 is SGDLS and CDR2 is YYNGEE in the germline V gene. This CDR3 has 14 amino acids. This CDR3 is CASSPRLARNEQFF. The CDR3 bases are TGTGCCAGCAGCCCTCGACTAGCGAGGAATGAGCAGTTCTTC. The full variable domain, rest sourced from reference TRBV9 and TRBJ2-1, is DSGVTQTPKHLITATGQRVTLRCSPRSGDLSVYWYQQSLDQGLQFLIQYYNGEERAKGNILERFSAQQFPDLHSELNLSSLELGDSALYFCASSPRLARNEQFFGPGTRLTVL.

The chain couples TRBV6-5 to TRBJ2-7; D gene unclear. Looked up from germline, CDR1 is MNHEY and CDR2 is SVGAGI. The V and J ends lost 5 bases and 4 bases respectively, with 15 bases between them. The CDR3 consists of 14 residues. The CDR3 region is CASSLGQAPYEQYF. DNA for the CDR3: TGTGCCAGCAGTCTGGGTCAGGCCCCTTACGAGCAGTACTTC.

The V call is TRBV9, the J call TRBJ1-6, with 10 bases identical to TRBD1. J gave up 7 bases and V 3 bases, and 7 bases lay outside the gene matches. The CDR3 runs to 16 residues. Germline assignment: CDR1 SGDLS and CDR2 YYNGEE. CDR3: CASSGRQGARNSPLHF. As DNA, the CDR3 is TGTGCCAGCAGCGGTCGACAGGGGGCAAGGAATTCACCCCTCCACTTT.

This rearrangement joins TRBV7-2 to TRBJ1-6; 9 nucleotides line up with TRBD1. This CDR3 has 14 amino acids. J lost 9 bases, V lost 5 bases, and 5 bases had no gene match. Germline loops: CDR1 SGHTA, CDR2 FQGNSA. The CDR3 loop reads CASSVRDRVSPLHF. CDR3 in DNA: TGTGCCAGCAGCGTCCGGGACAGGGTTTCACCCCTCCACTTT.

The chain joins TRBV28 to TRBJ2-1, with 11 bases matching TRBD2. The length of the CDR3 is 17 residues. CDR1 is MDHEN, CDR2 SYDVKM, per germline. J gave up 7 bases and V 3 bases, and 11 bases lay outside the gene matches. In DNA, the CDR3 is TGTGCCAGCAGTTTGGGGGCTAGCGGGGGGAGGCTGAATGAGCAGTTCTTC. It codes for CASSLGASGGRLNEQFF. The full variable domain, its missing parts supplied by reference TRBV28 and TRBJ2-1, is DVKVTQSSRYLVKRTGEKVFLECVQDMDHENMFWYRQDPGLGLRLIYFSYDVKMKEKGDIPEGYSVSREKKERFSLILESASTNQTSMYLCASSLGASGGRLNEQFFGPGTRLTVL.

The chain is built from TRBV28 and TRBJ1-1; the match to TRBD1 covers 10 bases. Germline V gene lookup returns CDR1 MDHEN and CDR2 SYDVKM. This CDR3 has 16 amino acids. V shed 5 bases and J 4 bases; nucleotides not matched to a gene: 10. The CDR3 DNA reads TGTGCCAGCAGTACTCCGGGACAGGGGAGCGGCACTGAAGCTTTCTTT. Translated: CASSTPGQGSGTEAFF.

This chain joins TRBV6-1 and TRBJ2-5, with TRBD2 matching 9 bases. CDR1 is MNHNS, CDR2 SASEGT, per germline. The CDR3 runs 14 residues. Trimming cost V 3 bases and J 7 bases; bases outside gene matches: 6. CDR3 amino acids: CASSEEGGRGTQYF. The CDR3 bases are TGTGCCAGCAGTGAGGAGGGCGGGAGGGGGACCCAGTACTTC.

The genes are TRBV14 and TRBJ2-5, with a tentative D call TRBD2 (5 bases). The CDR3 runs to 15 residues. Germline V lookup: CDR1 SGHDN, CDR2 FVKESK. The ends were cut back, 1 base at V and 4 bases at J, with 13 bases in the middle. CDR3 sequence reads: CASSQGRWVGETQYF. Here the CDR3 DNA reads TGTGCCAGCAGCCAAGGGAGGTGGGTCGGAGAGACCCAGTACTTC.

There are a few counts of this clone. This chain links TRBV19 with TRBJ2-2, with 9 bases aligning to TRBD1. CDR1 and CDR2 (germline): LNHDA, SQIVND (reference sequence). The CDR3 has 14 amino acids. CDR3 DNA sequence: TGTGCGAGCAGCGTACAGGGGGCTACCGGGGAGCTGTTTTTT. Protein product: CASSVQGATGELFF.